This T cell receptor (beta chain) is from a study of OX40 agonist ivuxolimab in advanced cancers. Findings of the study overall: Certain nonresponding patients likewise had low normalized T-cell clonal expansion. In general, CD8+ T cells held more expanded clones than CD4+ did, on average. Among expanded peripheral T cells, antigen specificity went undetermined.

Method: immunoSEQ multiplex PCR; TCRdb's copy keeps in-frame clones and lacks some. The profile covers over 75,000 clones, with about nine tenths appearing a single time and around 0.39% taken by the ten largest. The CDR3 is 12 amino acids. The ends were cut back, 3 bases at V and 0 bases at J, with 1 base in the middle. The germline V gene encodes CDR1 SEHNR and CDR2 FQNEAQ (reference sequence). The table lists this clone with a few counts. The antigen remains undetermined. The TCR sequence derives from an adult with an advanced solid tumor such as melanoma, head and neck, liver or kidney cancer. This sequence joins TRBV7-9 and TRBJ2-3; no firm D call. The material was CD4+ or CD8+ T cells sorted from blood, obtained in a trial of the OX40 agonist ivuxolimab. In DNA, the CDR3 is TGTGCCAGCAGCTTTAGCACAGATACGCAGTATTTT. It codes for CASSFSTDTQYF.